Below, 15 T cell receptor beta chains from the same sample are listed, as sequenced in a study of blood T cells in healthy people across ages (dated by TCRdb to the mid-2010s). The receptor library was made with 5' RACE. These reads were obtained on an Illumina HiSeq 2500. The second PCR ran for roughly 7 to 12 cycles and used a J-beta primer mix along with a sample-barcoded 5' primer. Using fastp at Q25 and MiXCR, TCRdb reprocessed the public reads and kept productive beta chains. A single entry per CDR3 protein holds the most common genes and DNA from its merged rows. This sample holds 1.4 million or so distinct CDR3 sequences; under 55% were observed only once. Less than 5% of the sample is in the top ten clones. Sample: blood. The receptors stem from a woman aged 18-29 years in good health.

The gene calls are TRBV6-2 or TRBV6-3 and TRBJ2-1; 7 bases align to TRBD2. Germline CDR1 and CDR2: MNHEY and SVGEGT. The junction had 8 bases not matched to a gene; V was cut back by 5 bases and J by 4 bases. The CDR3 extends over 15 amino acids. CDR3 nucleotides: TGTGCCAGCAGTCCCCCTCGGGGGGAATACAATGAGCAGTTCTTC. Residues: CASSPPRGEYNEQFF.

The chain joins TRBV6-2 or TRBV6-3 to TRBJ2-1; 12 bases are a match to TRBD2. CDR3 length equals 18 residues. J was trimmed by 0 bases and V by 5 bases; bases with no gene match: 8. CDR1 is MNHEY, CDR2 SVGEGT, per germline. CDR3 region: CASSKRTSGTRSYNEQFF. The CDR3 DNA is TGTGCCAGCAGTAAAAGGACTAGCGGGACGCGCTCCTACAATGAGCAGTTCTTC.

This clonotype was picked up one time. Mismatch with germline at one junction end may stem from a read error. CDR3 bases: TGTGCCAGCAGCTCGGACAGGGGACCTAATGAGCGGTTCTTC. It translates to CASSSDRGPNERFF. This rearrangement joins TRBV11-2 to TRBJ1-2; 9 bases are shared with TRBD1. Per germline, CDR1 SGHAT and CDR2 FQNNGV. The CDR3 is 14 residues long.

This clonotype was detected only once. Possible read error: a much larger clone is one base away. This chain joins TRBV10-3 and TRBJ2-1, with a tentative D call TRBD2 (5 bases). The DNA end is more similar to TRBJ2-7, so the J call may be wrong. CDR1 and CDR2 (germline): ENHRY, SYGVKD. This CDR3 comprises 17 residues. Here the CDR3 DNA reads TGTGCCATCAGTGATTCCCTGGGAGTGGGCTCCTACAATGAGCAGTACTTC. The encoded protein is CAISDSLGVGSYNEQYF.

As regards this clonotype: This clone may be a read error of a much larger clone one base away. The chain recombines TRBV10-3 with TRBJ2-5; D call uncertain. The germline V gene encodes CDR1 ENHRY and CDR2 SYGVKD. The V and J ends lost 4 bases and 1 base respectively, with 4 bases between them. This CDR3 comprises 12 residues. CDR3 amino acids: CAISGLQETQYF. As DNA, the CDR3 is TGTGCCATCAGTGGGCTCCAAGAGACCCAGTACTTC.

This clonotype showed up just a few times. The rearrangement joins TRBV27 to TRBJ1-4; D possibly corresponds to TRBD1 (5 bases). Trimming pared 6 bases from V and 6 bases from J, leaving 14 bases between. Germline V gives CDR1 MNHEY, CDR2 SMNVEV (reference sequence). The CDR3 runs 14 residues. CDR3: CASSQYGGDEKLFF. CDR3 bases: TGTGCCAGCAGCCAGTATGGGGGGGATGAAAAACTGTTTTTT.

The gene calls are TRBV6-2 or TRBV6-3 and TRBJ2-5, with TRBD2 identical over 10 bases. Germline trimming cut 2 bases from V and 5 bases from J; bases unmatched to any gene: 8. The CDR3 loop spans 16 amino acids. The germline V gene has CDR1 MNHEY and CDR2 SVGEGT. CDR3 coding DNA: TGTGCCAGCAGTTACCCGCTAGCGGGAGCAATGGAGACCCAGTACTTC. It translates to CASSYPLAGAMETQYF.

This clonotype was seen only a few times. The rearrangement links TRBV20-1 to TRBJ2-5; D ambiguous. The DNA matches TRBJ2-7 better at its end, which makes the J call doubtful. This CDR3 has 15 amino acids. Germline CDR1 reads DFQATT; CDR2 reads SNEGSKA (reference sequence). The CDR3, as DNA: TGCAGTGCTAGCCCCACACGAGGAACCCTAGGCGAGCAGTACTTC. Its protein product is CSASPTRGTLGEQYF.

The chain is built from TRBV9 and TRBJ1-2; D perhaps matches TRBD1 (6 bases). The V gene lost 4 bases and the J gene lost 3 bases, with 16 bases spanning the gap. CDR1 is SGDLS and CDR2 is YYNGEE in the germline V gene. CDR3 length equals 15 residues. The CDR3 sequence is CASSPPRGGDYGYTF. CDR3 coding DNA: TGTGCCAGCAGCCCCCCCCGCGGGGGCGACTATGGCTACACCTTC.

This clonotype was recorded a few times. The CDR3, as DNA: TGTGCCAGCAGCTCCTTACCGGGACAGGTGATTTTGGGTGACTCTGGGGCCAACGTCCTGACTTTC. It is translated as CASSSLPGQVILGDSGANVLTF. The rearrangement uses TRBV11-2 and TRBJ2-6, with 8 bases aligning to TRBD1. The length of the CDR3 is 22 residues. The V segment lost 4 bases and the J segment 0 bases; nucleotides outside the gene matches: 20. CDR1 SGHAT and CDR2 FQNNGV come from the germline V gene. The variable domain in full, completed from reference TRBV11-2 and TRBJ2-6, reads EAGVAQSPRYKIIEKRQSVAFWCNPISGHATLYWYQQILGQGPKLLIQFQNNGVVDDSQLPKDRFSAERLKGVDSTLKIQPAKLEDSAVYLCASSSLPGQVILGDSGANVLTFGAGSRLTVL.

The V and J genes are TRBV7-9 and TRBJ1-5; 7 bases match TRBD1. This CDR3 is 17 amino acids long. Trimming removed 0 bases from V and 2 bases from J; junction bases left unmatched: 7. Germline values: CDR1 SEHNR, CDR2 FQNEAQ (reference sequence). For the CDR3, the DNA is TGTGCCAGCAGCTTAGCGGGGACAGAGAGAGGCAATCAGCCCCAGCATTTT. This sequence encodes CASSLAGTERGNQPQHF.

Concerning this clonotype: Compared with germline, one end of the junction differs, possibly owing to a read error. The rearrangement uses TRBV4-1 and TRBJ2-3; 11 positions match TRBD2. The CDR3 covers 16 residues. Germline assignment: CDR1 MGHRA and CDR2 YSYEKL. The CDR3 sequence is CASSQDPSGGPNTQYF. Written as DNA, the CDR3 is TGTGCCAGCAGCCAAGATCCTAGCGGGGGGCCAAATACGCAGTATTTT.

This clonotype has only a few counts. The chain uses TRBV20-1 and TRBJ2-1; 8 nucleotides align to TRBD1. CDR1 DFQATT and CDR2 SNEGSKA come from the germline V gene (reference sequence). The CDR3 covers 14 residues. Unmatched junction bases numbered 3, after V lost 2 bases and J lost 3 bases. The CDR3 spells CSARQGANYNEQFF. The DNA for the CDR3 is TGCAGTGCTAGACAGGGGGCCAACTACAATGAGCAGTTCTTC.

V usage is TRBV27 and J usage is TRBJ1-2, with unresolved D. V was cut by 5 bases and J by 0 bases, with 13 bases left in between. Germline CDR1 and CDR2: MNHEY and SMNVEV (reference sequence). The CDR3 has 15 residues. CDR3 nucleotides: TGTGCCAGCAGTCTCAAGAGGGCACCTAACTATGGCTACACCTTC. This encodes CASSLKRAPNYGYTF.

This sequence joins TRBV5-1 and TRBJ1-2, with 10 bases identical to TRBD1. This CDR3 is 16 amino acids long. V was clipped by 2 bases and J by 4 bases; unmatched bases: 8. Germline CDR1 is SGHRS and CDR2 is YFSETQ. In DNA form, the CDR3 reads TGCGCCAGCAGCTTTGTTTCGGGACAGGGGTGCTATGGCTACACCTTC. This codes for CASSFVSGQGCYGYTF.